These T cell receptor beta chains were read from a single sample in a study of blood T cell repertoires in COVID-19. Here immunoSEQ multiplex PCR was the method, and the copy in TCRdb shows in-frame clones only, minus some. In the table there are roughly 250,000 clones, about nine tenths of which are singletons. Sequencing was performed on peripheral blood. Receptors originate from a man younger than 45 with COVID-19, enrolled during active disease. CDR3s include the opening cysteine and the closing phenylalanine or tryptophan. D genes are given only for firm matches. Expanded clones get a size class; other rows say once, few or many, or leave the size out.

.,.,TRBJ1-1,TRBV29-1,CSVESQGGTEAFF,TGCAGCGTTGAATCCCAGGGTGGAACTGAAGCTTTCTTT
.,TRBD2,TRBJ2-3,TRBV30,CAWSVPLGGASNTDTQYF,TGTGCCTGGAGTGTCCCCCTCGGGGGGGCCTCTAACACAGATACGCAGTATTTT
.,.,TRBJ1-1,TRBV5-1,CASSSDTATEAFF,TGCGCCAGCAGCTCTGACACGGCCACTGAAGCTTTCTTT
once,.,TRBJ2-1,TRBV7-3,CASSPPVFF,TGTGCCAGCAGCCCCCCGGTGTTCTTC
.,.,TRBJ2-7,TRBV2,CASSEFEGEQYF,TGTGCCAGCAGTGAGTTCGAGGGCGAGCAGTACTTC
once,.,TRBJ1-1,TRBV29-1,CSVGRGGRTEAFF,TGCAGCGTTGGGAGGGGGGGGAGGACTGAAGCTTTCTTT
.,TRBD1,TRBJ1-2,TRBV2,CASSQGQGAFYGYTF,TGTGCCAGCAGCCAAGGACAGGGGGCTTTTTATGGCTACACCTTC
once,.,TRBJ1-1,TRBV2,CASGSGYNEAFF,TGTGCCAGCGGGTCGGGGTACAATGAAGCTTTCTTT
.,.,TRBJ2-7,TRBV4-1,CASSQDPGEQYF,TGCGCCAGCAGCCAAGACCCGGGCGAGCAGTACTTC
.,.,TRBJ1-3,TRBV24-1,CANKTRNRNTIYF,TGTGCCAACAAGACACGTAATCGAAACACCATATATTTT
.,.,TRBJ2-1,TRBV12-3/TRBV12-4,CASSLSGYNEQFF,TGTGCCAGCAGTTTATCCGGGTACAATGAGCAGTTCTTC
.,TRBD1,TRBJ2-7,TRBV3-1/TRBV3-2,CASSLEGGTGLYEQYF,TGTGCCAGCAGCCTAGAGGGCGGGACAGGGCTCTACGAGCAGTACTTC
.,TRBD1,TRBJ1-2,TRBV27,CASSPHPHITDRVEGYTF,TGTGCCAGCAGTCCCCATCCCCATATCACGGACAGGGTTGAGGGCTACACCTTC
.,.,TRBJ1-2,TRBV6-1,CASSESLGRNGYTF,TGTGCCAGCAGTGAATCCCTAGGGAGAAACGGCTACACCTTC
.,.,TRBJ2-3,TRBV4-2,CASSQGEGTDTQYF,TGTGCCAGCAGCCAGGGGGAGGGCACAGATACGCAGTATTTT
.,.,TRBJ1-3,TRBV5-1,CASSLYSDSLGVAGNTIYF,TGCGCCAGCAGCTTGTATTCCGACAGCCTGGGCGTCGCTGGAAACACCATATATTTT
.,TRBD1,TRBJ1-6,TRBV7-9,CASSPATGAHSPLHF,TGTGCCAGCAGCCCAGCGACAGGGGCGCATTCACCCCTCCACTTT
.,.,TRBJ2-3,TRBV13,CASSLGQDTQYF,TGTGCCAGCAGCTTAGGCCAGGATACGCAGTATTTT
.,.,TRBJ2-3,TRBV9,CASSGLMHTDTQYF,TGTGCCAGCAGTGGGCTCATGCACACAGATACGCAGTATTTT
.,TRBD1,TRBJ2-1,TRBV11-2,CASSLDLGTGGYEQFF,TGTGCCAGCAGCTTAGACCTAGGGACAGGGGGCTATGAGCAGTTCTTC
once,.,TRBJ1-2,TRBV18,CASSSQSNYGYTF,TGTGCCAGCTCGTCTCAGTCTAACTATGGCTACACCTTC
.,.,TRBJ1-2,TRBV7-2,CASSLTESPNYGYTF,TGTGCCAGCAGCTTAACCGAAAGCCCCAACTATGGCTACACCTTC
.,.,TRBJ1-2,TRBV6-5,CASSSQGPAGYTF,TGTGCCAGCAGTTCACAGGGTCCCGCAGGCTACACCTTC
.,.,TRBJ2-7,TRBV5-1,CASSFGGSSYEQYF,TGCGCCAGCAGCTTTGGGGGGAGCTCCTACGAGCAGTACTTC
.,TRBD1,TRBJ2-7,TRBV7-9,CASSGERGQEAYEQYF,TGTGCCAGCAGCGGGGAGAGGGGACAGGAAGCCTACGAGCAGTACTTC
.,TRBD1,TRBJ1-5,TRBV5-5,CASSLVAGGFIEPQHF,TGTGCCAGCAGCTTGGTGGCAGGGGGCTTCATAGAGCCCCAGCATTTT
.,TRBD1,TRBJ1-3,TRBV12-3/TRBV12-4,CAANRGPGNTIYF,TGTGCCGCAAACAGGGGGCCTGGAAACACCATATATTTT
.,.,TRBJ1-2,TRBV7-9,CASSLLIASSGFYGYTF,TGTGCCAGCAGCTTATTGATCGCATCGTCAGGCTTCTATGGCTACACCTTC